This T cell receptor beta chain emerged from a study of cytomegalovirus exposure and HLA in healthy donors. A multiplex PCR was run with 60 Vbeta primers and 13 Jbeta primers. Here immunoSEQ multiplex PCR was the method, and the copy in TCRdb shows in-frame clones only, minus some. The sample yields 200,000 to 250,000 clones, roughly 79% seen once. J lost 1 base, V lost 8 bases, and 9 bases had no gene match. The CDR3 contains 15 residues. CDR1 is SGHTA, CDR2 FQGTGA, per germline. The chain combines TRBV7-3 with TRBJ2-3, with 7 bases matching TRBD2. The sample consisted of PBMCs. This receptor was identified in a woman aged 40 to 50 in good health and CMV-seronegative. Here the CDR3 reads CASGYSGRGTDTQYF. The CDR3 coding sequence is TGTGCCAGCGGTTACTCAGGGAGGGGCACAGATACGCAGTATTTT.